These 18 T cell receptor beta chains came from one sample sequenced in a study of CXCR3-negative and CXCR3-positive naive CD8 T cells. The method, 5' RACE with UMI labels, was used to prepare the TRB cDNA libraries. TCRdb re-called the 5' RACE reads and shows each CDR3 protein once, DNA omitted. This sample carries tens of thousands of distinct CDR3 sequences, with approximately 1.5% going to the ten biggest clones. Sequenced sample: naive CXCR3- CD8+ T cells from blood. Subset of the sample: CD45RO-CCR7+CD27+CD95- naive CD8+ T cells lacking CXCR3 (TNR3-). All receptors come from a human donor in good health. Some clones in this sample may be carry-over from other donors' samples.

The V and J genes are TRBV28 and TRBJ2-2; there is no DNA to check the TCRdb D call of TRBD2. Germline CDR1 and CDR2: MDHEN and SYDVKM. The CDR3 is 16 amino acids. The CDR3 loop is CASSRSGGYYTGELFF.

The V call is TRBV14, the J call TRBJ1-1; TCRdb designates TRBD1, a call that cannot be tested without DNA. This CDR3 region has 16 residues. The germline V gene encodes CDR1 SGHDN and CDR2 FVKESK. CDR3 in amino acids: CASSHGQGAMNTEAFF.

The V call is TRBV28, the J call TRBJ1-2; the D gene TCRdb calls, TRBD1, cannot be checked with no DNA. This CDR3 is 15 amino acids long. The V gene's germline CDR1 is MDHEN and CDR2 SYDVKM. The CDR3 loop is CASSSRDGGVRGYTF.

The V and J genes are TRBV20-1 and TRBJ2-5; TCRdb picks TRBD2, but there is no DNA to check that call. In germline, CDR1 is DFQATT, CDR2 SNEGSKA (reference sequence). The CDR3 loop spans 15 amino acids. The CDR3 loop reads CSATSFLAGWETQYF.

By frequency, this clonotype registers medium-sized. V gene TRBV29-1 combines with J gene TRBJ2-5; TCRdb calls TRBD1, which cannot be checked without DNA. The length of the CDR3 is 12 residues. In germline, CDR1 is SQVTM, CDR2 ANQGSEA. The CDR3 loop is CSVGDRGETQYF.

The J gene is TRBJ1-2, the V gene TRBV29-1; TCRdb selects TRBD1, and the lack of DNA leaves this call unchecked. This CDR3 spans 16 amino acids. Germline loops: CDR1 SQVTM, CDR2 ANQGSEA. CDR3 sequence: CSVDGVLDREHYGYTF.

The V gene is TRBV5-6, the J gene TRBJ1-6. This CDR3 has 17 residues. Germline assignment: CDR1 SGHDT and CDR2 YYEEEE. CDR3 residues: CASSLAAEYLFGSPFHF.

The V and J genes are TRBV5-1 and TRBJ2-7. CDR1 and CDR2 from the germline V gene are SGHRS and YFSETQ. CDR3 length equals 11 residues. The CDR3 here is CASSFGAEQYF.

CDR3 in amino acids: CASSLGPGYTEAFF. The chain links TRBV28 to TRBJ1-1. CDR1 and CDR2 (germline): MDHEN, SYDVKM. This CDR3 is 14 amino acids long.

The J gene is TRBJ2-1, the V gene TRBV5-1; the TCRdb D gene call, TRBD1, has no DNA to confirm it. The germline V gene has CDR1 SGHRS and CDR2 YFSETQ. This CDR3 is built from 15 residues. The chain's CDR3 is CASSYLGQVHNEQFF. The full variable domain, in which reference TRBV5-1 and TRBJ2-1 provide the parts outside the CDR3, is KAGVTQTPRYLIKTRGQQVTLSCSPISGHRSVSWYQQTPGQGLQFLFEYFSETQRNKGNFPGRFSGRQFSNSRSEMNVSTLELGDSALYLCASSYLGQVHNEQFFGPGTRLTVL.

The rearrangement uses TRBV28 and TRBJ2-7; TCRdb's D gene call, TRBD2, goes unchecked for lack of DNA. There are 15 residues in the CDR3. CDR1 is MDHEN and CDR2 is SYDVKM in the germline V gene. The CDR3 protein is CASSALAGGPYEQYF.

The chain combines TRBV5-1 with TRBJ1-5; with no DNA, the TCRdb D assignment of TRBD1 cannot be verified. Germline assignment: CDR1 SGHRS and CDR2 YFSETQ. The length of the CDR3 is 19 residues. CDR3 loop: CASSSLTGARPVTNQPQHF.

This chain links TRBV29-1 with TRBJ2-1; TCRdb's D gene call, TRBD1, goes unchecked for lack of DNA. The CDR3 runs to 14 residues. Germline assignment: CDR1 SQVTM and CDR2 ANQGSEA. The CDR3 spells CSVEPGQSYNEQFF.

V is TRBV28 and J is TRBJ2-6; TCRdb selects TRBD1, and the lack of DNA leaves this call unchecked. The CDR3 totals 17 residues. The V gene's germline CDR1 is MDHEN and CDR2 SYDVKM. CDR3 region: CASSFVDRGSGANVLTF.

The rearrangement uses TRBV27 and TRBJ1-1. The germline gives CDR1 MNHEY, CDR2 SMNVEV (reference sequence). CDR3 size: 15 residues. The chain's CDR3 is CASSSPRDGYTEAFF.

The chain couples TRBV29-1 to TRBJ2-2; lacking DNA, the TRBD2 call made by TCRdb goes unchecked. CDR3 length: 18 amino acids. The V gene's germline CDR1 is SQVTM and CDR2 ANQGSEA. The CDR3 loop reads CSVESGGTQPVVGGELFF.

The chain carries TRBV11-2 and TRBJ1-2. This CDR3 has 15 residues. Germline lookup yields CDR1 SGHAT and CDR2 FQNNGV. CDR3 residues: CASSPQGLQLLGYTF.

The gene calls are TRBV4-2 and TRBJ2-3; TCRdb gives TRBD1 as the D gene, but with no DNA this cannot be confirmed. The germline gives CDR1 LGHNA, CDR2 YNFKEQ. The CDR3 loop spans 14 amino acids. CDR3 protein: CASSLNRETDTQYF.